The 5 T cell receptor beta chains listed next were all sequenced from one sample in a study of OX40 agonist ivuxolimab in advanced cancers. TCRdb's copy holds only in-frame clones and misses some; the assay was immunoSEQ multiplex PCR. This table has about 27,000 clones, less than 90% appearing once. Material: CD4+ or CD8+ T cells sorted from blood, obtained in a trial of the OX40 agonist ivuxolimab. The receptors originated from an adult with an advanced solid tumor such as melanoma, head and neck, liver or kidney cancer.

The chain couples TRBV7-9 to TRBJ2-7, with a tentative D call TRBD1 (6 bases). The CDR3 loop spans 13 amino acids. Trimming took off 4 bases at V and 3 bases at J, with 10 bases between the two ends. The germline gives CDR1 SEHNR, CDR2 FQNEAQ (reference sequence). The CDR3 bases are TGTGCCAGCAGCTACTTAGGGGGCTACGAGCAGTACTTC. Translating it yields CASSYLGGYEQYF.

The chain links TRBV7-2 to TRBJ2-4; 7 nucleotides align to TRBD1. Germline V gives CDR1 SGHTA, CDR2 FQGNSA. Trimming removed 5 bases from V and 4 bases from J; junction bases left unmatched: 2. The CDR3 contains 13 residues. CDR3 sequence (DNA): TGTGCCAGCAGCGACAGGGAAAAAAACATTCAGTACTTC. This encodes CASSDREKNIQYF.

The chain carries TRBV27 and TRBJ2-3; D might be TRBD1 (5 bases). The CDR3 loop spans 13 amino acids. Germline assignment: CDR1 MNHEY and CDR2 SMNVEV (reference sequence). The V end lost 6 bases, the J end lost 1 base, and 8 bases lay between the germline ends. Here the CDR3 reads CASSQGGTDTQYF. CDR3 in DNA: TGTGCCAGCAGCCAAGGGGGCACAGATACGCAGTATTTT.

The chain employs TRBV2 and TRBJ2-7; D is perhaps TRBD2 (6 bases). Between the trimmed V and J ends, which lost 3 bases and 3 bases, there was a span of 18 bases. CDR3 length equals 16 residues. Germline V gene lookup returns CDR1 SNHLY and CDR2 FYNNEI. CDR3 in amino acids: CASSEGRPGANYEQYF. For the CDR3, the DNA is TGTGCCAGCAGTGAGGGGCGTCCGGGAGCCAACTACGAGCAGTACTTC.

The genes are TRBV7-2 and TRBJ2-5, with unresolved D. Trimming took off 2 bases at V and 5 bases at J, with 9 bases between the two ends. Germline V lookup: CDR1 SGHTA, CDR2 FQGNSA. CDR3 size: 13 residues. The CDR3 region is CASSLNPRETQYF. CDR3 nucleotide sequence: TGTGCCAGCAGCTTAAATCCTCGGGAGACCCAGTACTTC. The full variable domain, completed using reference TRBV7-2 and TRBJ2-5, is GAGVSQSPSNKVTEKGKDVELRCDPISGHTALYWYRQSLGQGLEFLIYFQGNSAPDKSGLPSDRFSAERTGGSVSTLTIQRTQQEDSAVYLCASSLNPRETQYFGPGTRLLVL.